A selection of T cell receptor beta chains follows, all from one sample in a study of CD8 T cells in ankylosing spondylitis. TCRdb independently ran MiXCR on the 5' RACE reads; one entry per CDR3 protein. The table has around 28,000 distinct CDR3 sequences, more than 30% seen once. Specimen: synovial fluid, either unsorted or a sorted T cell fraction (not recorded which). Receptors were obtained from a male donor with ankylosing spondylitis. The CDR3 runs from the conserved cysteine through the conserved F or W. Fields, in order: J gene, clone size, V gene, D gene, CDR3 DNA, CDR3 protein. A D gene is named only where the DNA matches it firmly. Only part of the rows carry a size: once, few, many, or a class if the clone is expanded.

TRBJ2-3 - TRBV20-1 TRBD2 TGCAGTGCTAGAGATCCCGGGAGGGGGGAGACAGATACGCAGTATTTT CSARDPGRGETDTQYF
TRBJ2-1 few TRBV29-1 - TGCAGCGTTGAGGGCAGGGGCTCCTACAATGAGCAGTTCTTC CSVEGRGSYNEQFF
TRBJ1-5 - TRBV6-1 TRBD1 TGTGCCAGCCTCCTTTGGGGACAGGGAAGCAATCAGCCCCAGCATTTT CASLLWGQGSNQPQHF
TRBJ2-7 many TRBV7-9 TRBD1 TGTGCCAGCGGCGGACAGGGCCCCCAGCAGTACTTC CASGGQGPQQYF
TRBJ1-5 - TRBV28 - TGTGCCAGCAGTTCGCGTCCCTTAGGGTATTTCTATCAAAATCAGCCCCAGCATTTT CASSSRPLGYFYQNQPQHF
TRBJ1-3 once TRBV19 - TGTGCCACCGAAGTCTCTGGAAACACCATATATTTT CATEVSGNTIYF
TRBJ2-5 few TRBV5-1 TRBD2 TGCGCCAGCAGCCGAATTTTCTTAGCGGGAGTGTTAGAGACCCAGTACTTC CASSRIFLAGVLETQYF
TRBJ2-4 many TRBV6-1 TRBD2 TGTGCCAGCAGTGACACTAGCGGGAGTTTTGAAAACATTCAGTACTTC CASSDTSGSFENIQYF
TRBJ1-5 - TRBV5-8 - TGTGCCAGCAGTCTTGCGGTTTTGGGCGGTCAGCCCCAGCATTTT CASSLAVLGGQPQHF
TRBJ2-7 few TRBV7-8 TRBD1 TGTGCCAGCAGCTTGCAAACCGGGACAGGGGGCGGAGTCGAGCAGTACTTC CASSLQTGTGGGVEQYF
TRBJ2-5 - TRBV11-3 - TGTGCCAGCAGCTTAGATACGGGGGAGCTAGAGACCCAGTACTTC CASSLDTGELETQYF
TRBJ1-1 many TRBV19 - TGTGCCAGTAGTTACCGGAACACTGAAGCTTTCTTT CASSYRNTEAFF
TRBJ2-2 - TRBV6-4 - TGTGCCAGCAGTGAGGCCGAGGACACCGGGGAGCTGTTTTTT CASSEAEDTGELFF
TRBJ2-7 once TRBV6-5 TRBD2 TGTGCCAGCAGTTATAAGGCTAGCGGGAGGACCGAGCAGTACTTC CASSYKASGRTEQYF
TRBJ2-2 - TRBV25-1 - TGTGCCAGCATGTCAGGGGCCGTGCACACCGGGGAGCTGTTTTTT CASMSGAVHTGELFF
TRBJ2-1 few TRBV15 - TGTGCCACCAGCAGACCCCCGGGGGCCTACAATGAGCAGTTCTTC CATSRPPGAYNEQFF
TRBJ1-1 few TRBV12-3/TRBV12-4 TRBD1 TGTGCCAGCAGCTTAGGGAGACAGGGGGCGAACACTGAAGCTTTCTTT CASSLGRQGANTEAFF
TRBJ1-4 once TRBV4-2 TRBD1 TGTGCCAGCAGCCAAGATGACAGGGGAGCTAATGAAAAACTGTTTTTT CASSQDDRGANEKLFF
TRBJ1-5 many TRBV2 TRBD1 TGTGCCAGCAGTTCGACAGGGGACAGCAATCAGCCCCAGCATTTT CASSSTGDSNQPQHF
TRBJ2-5 many TRBV7-9 - TGTGCCAGCAGCGGAGGAGTGTGGCGTAGCCAAGAGACCCAGTACTTC CASSGGVWRSQETQYF
TRBJ2-1 - TRBV7-8 TRBD2 TGTGCCAGCAGTCGTCTCACTAGCGGCGGATACAATGAGCAGTTCTTC CASSRLTSGGYNEQFF
TRBJ2-1 few TRBV30 TRBD2 TGTGCCGGGGTGGGCGGGAGTGGAAATGAGCAGTTCTTC CAGVGGSGNEQFF
TRBJ2-1 many TRBV6-4 - TGTGCCAGCAGTGGGGGAGAGGGCATGGCCAGCCCCAATGAGCAGTTCTTC CASSGGEGMASPNEQFF
TRBJ1-2 - TRBV14 - TGTGCCAGCAGCCATTACCGCAACTATGGCTACACCTTC CASSHYRNYGYTF
TRBJ2-1 few TRBV9 - TGTGCCAGCAGCGTAGCCGGGGGAGCGAATGAGCAGTTCTTC CASSVAGGANEQFF